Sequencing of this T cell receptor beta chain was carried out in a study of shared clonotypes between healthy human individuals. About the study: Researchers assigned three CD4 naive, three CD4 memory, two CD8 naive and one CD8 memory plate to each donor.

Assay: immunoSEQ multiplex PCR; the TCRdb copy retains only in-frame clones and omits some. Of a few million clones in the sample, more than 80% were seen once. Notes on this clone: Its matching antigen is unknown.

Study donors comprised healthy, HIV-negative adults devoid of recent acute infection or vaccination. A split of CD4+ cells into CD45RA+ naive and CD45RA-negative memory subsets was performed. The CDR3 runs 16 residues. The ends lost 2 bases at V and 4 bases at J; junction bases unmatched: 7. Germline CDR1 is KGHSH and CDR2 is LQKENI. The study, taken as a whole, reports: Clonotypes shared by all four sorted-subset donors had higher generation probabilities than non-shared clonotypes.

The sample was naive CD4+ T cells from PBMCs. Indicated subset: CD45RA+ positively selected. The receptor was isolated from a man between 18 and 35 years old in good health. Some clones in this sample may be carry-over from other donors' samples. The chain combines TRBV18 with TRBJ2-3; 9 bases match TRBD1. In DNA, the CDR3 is TGTGCCAGCTCACCAACCGGGACAGGGAACGCAGATACGCAGTATTTT. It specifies CASSPTGTGNADTQYF.